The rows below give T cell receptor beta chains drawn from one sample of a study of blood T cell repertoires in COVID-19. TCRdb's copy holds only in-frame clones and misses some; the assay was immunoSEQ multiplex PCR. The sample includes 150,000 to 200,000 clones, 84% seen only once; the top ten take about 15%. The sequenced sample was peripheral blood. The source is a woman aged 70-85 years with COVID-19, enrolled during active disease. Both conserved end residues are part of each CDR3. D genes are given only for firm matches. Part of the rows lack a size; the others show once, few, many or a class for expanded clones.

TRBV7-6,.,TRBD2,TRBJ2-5,CASSLARGGGETQYF,TGTGCCAGCAGCTTAGCACGCGGGGGAGGAGAGACCCAGTACTTC
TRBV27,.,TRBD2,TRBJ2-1,CASTSPPAGGGNEQFF,TGTGCCAGCACCTCCCCCCCAGCGGGAGGGGGCAATGAGCAGTTCTTC
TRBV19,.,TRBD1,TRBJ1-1,CASSQGGPGEAFF,TGTGCCAGTAGTCAAGGGGGCCCGGGTGAGGCTTTCTTT
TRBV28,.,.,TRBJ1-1,CASSLDFPNTEAFF,TGTGCCAGCAGTTTAGACTTTCCGAATACTGAAGCTTTCTTT
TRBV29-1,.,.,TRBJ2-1,CSAPRDRYNEQFF,TGCAGCGCCCCGCGGGACAGATACAATGAGCAGTTCTTC
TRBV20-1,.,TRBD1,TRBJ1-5,CSASIGQANNQPQHF,TGCAGTGCTAGTATCGGACAGGCAAACAATCAGCCCCAGCATTTT
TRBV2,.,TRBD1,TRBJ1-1,CASVADRGKTEAFF,TGTGCCAGCGTCGCGGACAGGGGTAAGACTGAAGCTTTCTTT
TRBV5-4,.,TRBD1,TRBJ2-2,CASSPVGTGGAKRTGELFF,TGTGCCAGCAGCCCTGTCGGGACAGGGGGCGCGAAGAGGACCGGGGAGCTGTTTTTT
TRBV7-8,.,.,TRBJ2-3,CASSPYRMTDTQYF,TGTGCCAGCAGCCCATACAGGATGACAGATACGCAGTATTTT
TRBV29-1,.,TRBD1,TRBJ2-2,CSVGQGAGELFF,TGCAGCGTTGGGCAGGGGGCCGGGGAGCTGTTTTTT
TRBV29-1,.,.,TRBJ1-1,CQYTVNTEAFF,TGCCAATATACAGTGAACACTGAAGCTTTCTTT
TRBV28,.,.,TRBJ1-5,CASSLKSGYSNQPQHF,TGTGCCAGCAGTTTAAAGTCAGGATATAGCAATCAGCCCCAGCATTTT
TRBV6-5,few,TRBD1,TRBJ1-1,CASSQGQVKTEAFF,TGTGCCAGCAGCCAGGGACAGGTGAAGACTGAAGCTTTCTTT
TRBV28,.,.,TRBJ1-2,CASRSYGYTF,TGTGCCAGCAGGTCGTATGGCTACACCTTC
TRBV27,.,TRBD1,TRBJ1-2,CASSSAGTGVRYGYTF,TGTGCCAGCAGTTCTGCCGGGACAGGGGTGCGCTATGGCTACACCTTC
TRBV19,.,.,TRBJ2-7,CASSSTGQSSEQYF,TGTGCCAGTAGTTCCACAGGCCAATCGAGCGAGCAGTACTTC
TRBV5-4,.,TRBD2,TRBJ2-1,CASSLTGTRTYNEQFF,TGTGCCAGCAGCTTGACCGGGACTAGGACGTACAATGAGCAGTTCTTC
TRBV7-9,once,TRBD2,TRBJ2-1,CASMRGLGNEQFF,TGTGCCAGCATGAGGGGACTAGGTAATGAGCAGTTCTTC
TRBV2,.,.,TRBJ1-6,CASTLVEYNSPLHF,TGTGCCAGCACCCTCGTAGAATATAATTCACCCCTCCACTTT
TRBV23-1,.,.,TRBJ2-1,CASSQEVHEQFF,TGCGCCAGCAGTCAGGAGGTTCATGAGCAGTTCTTC
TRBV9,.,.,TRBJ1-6,CASSAEDNSPLHF,TGTGCCAGCAGCGCCGAAGACAACTCACCCCTCCACTTT
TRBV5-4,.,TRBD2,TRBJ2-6,CASSLGGRSSGANVLTF,TGTGCCAGCAGTCTGGGAGGGAGAAGCTCTGGGGCCAACGTCCTGACTTTC
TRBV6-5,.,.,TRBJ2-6,CASTLRGTGANVLTF,TGTGCCAGCACTCTTAGGGGGACTGGGGCCAACGTCCTGACTTTC
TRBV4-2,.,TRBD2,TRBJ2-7,CASSQAGGLAAYEQYF,TGTGCCAGCAGCCAAGCCGGCGGACTAGCGGCCTACGAGCAGTACTTC
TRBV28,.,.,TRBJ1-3,CASSFLVDTIYF,TGTGCCAGCAGTTTTTTAGTGGACACCATATATTTT
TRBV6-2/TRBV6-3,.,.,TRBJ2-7,CASSYSADFSYEQYF,TGTGCCAGCAGTTACTCAGCCGATTTCTCCTACGAGCAGTACTTC
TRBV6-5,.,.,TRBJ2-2,CASNRRTGELFF,TGTGCCAGCAATAGGAGGACCGGGGAGCTGTTTTTT
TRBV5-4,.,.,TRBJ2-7,CASSSPSKGLDEQYF,TGTGCCAGCAGCTCCCCTTCGAAGGGGCTCGACGAGCAGTACTTC
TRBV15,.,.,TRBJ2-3,CATSRDPGDTQYF,TGTGCCACCAGCAGAGATCCGGGAGATACGCAGTATTTT
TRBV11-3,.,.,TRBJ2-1,CASSLEEGQSNEQFF,TGTGCCAGCAGCTTAGAGGAGGGACAGTCGAATGAGCAGTTCTTC
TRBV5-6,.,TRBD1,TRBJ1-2,CASSLGTGGFYGYTF,TGTGCCAGCAGCTTAGGGACAGGGGGATTCTATGGCTACACCTTC
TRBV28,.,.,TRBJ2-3,CASSFLVQSTDTQYF,TGTGCCAGCAGTTTCTTGGTCCAGTCCACAGATACGCAGTATTTT
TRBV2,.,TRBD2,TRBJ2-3,CASSDRPSGGAGDTQYF,TGTGCCAGCAGTGACCGCCCCAGCGGGGGGGCGGGAGATACGCAGTATTTT
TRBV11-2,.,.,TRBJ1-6,CASSLEVDSPLHF,TGTGCCAGCAGCTTAGAGGTAGATTCACCCCTCCACTTT
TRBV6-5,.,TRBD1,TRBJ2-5,CASSYRDSPRETQYF,TGTGCCAGCAGTTACCGGGACAGCCCACGGGAGACCCAGTACTTC
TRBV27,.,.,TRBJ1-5,CASSLSIRGVGAHQPQHF,TGTGCCAGCAGTTTATCTATCCGGGGGGTAGGGGCCCATCAGCCCCAGCATTTT
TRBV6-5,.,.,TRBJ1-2,CASSRSPDRNYGYTF,TGTGCCAGCAGTCGCTCACCAGACAGGAACTATGGCTACACCTTC
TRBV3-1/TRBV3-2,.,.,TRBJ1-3,CASSQGRLPGNTIYF,TGTGCCAGCAGCCAAGGCAGGCTCCCTGGAAACACCATATATTTT
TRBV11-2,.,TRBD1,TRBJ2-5,CASSPDRAETQYF,TGTGCCAGCAGCCCAGACAGGGCAGAGACCCAGTACTTC
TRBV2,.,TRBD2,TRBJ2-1,CASSARGGGEQFF,TGTGCCAGCAGTGCCCGCGGGGGGGGTGAGCAGTTCTTC
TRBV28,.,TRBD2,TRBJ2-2,CAGLTSGGTGELFF,TGTGCCGGCCTCACTAGCGGGGGGACCGGGGAGCTGTTTTTT
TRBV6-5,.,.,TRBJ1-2,CATAGQGYGYTF,TGTGCCACCGCGGGGCAGGGCTATGGCTACACCTTC
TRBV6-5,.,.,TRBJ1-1,CASRGYRALDKAFF,TGTGCCAGCAGGGGTTACAGGGCCCTAGACAAAGCTTTCTTT
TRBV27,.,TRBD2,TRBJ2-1,CASSRPAPRGGNNEQFF,TGTGCCAGCAGTCGTCCAGCCCCCCGGGGGGGAAACAATGAGCAGTTCTTC
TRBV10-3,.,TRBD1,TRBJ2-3,CAISQSDRGGTDTQYF,TGTGCCATCAGCCAATCAGACAGGGGAGGCACAGATACGCAGTATTTT
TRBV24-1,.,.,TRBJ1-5,CATSRGVGPPQHF,TGTGCCACCAGCAGGGGAGTGGGGCCGCCCCAGCATTTT
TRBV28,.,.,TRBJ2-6,CASTRPYSGANVLTF,TGTGCCAGCACCCGTCCTTACTCTGGGGCCAACGTCCTGACTTTC
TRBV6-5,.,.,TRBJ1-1,CASSSRNTEAFF,TGTGCCAGCAGTTCCAGGAACACTGAAGCTTTCTTT
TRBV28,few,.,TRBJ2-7,CASMDRAPYEQYF,TGTGCCAGCATGGACAGAGCCCCCTACGAGCAGTACTTC